Listed below are T cell receptor beta chains from one sample, sequenced in a study of blood T cell repertoires in COVID-19. Using immunoSEQ multiplex PCR, the repertoire was profiled, and TCRdb retains in-frame clones only, with some absent. The data hold about 270,000 clones, with roughly 84% observed a single time. Sequenced input: peripheral blood. Receptors were obtained from a woman aged 18-30 years with acute or convalescent COVID-19. Each CDR3 is given without its conserved first and last residue. Rows may omit the clone size; those that give it use once, few, many or a size class.

v_gene: TRBV7-9
j_gene: TRBJ1-2
abundance: .
CDR3aa: ASSSAGQGVYGYT

v_gene: TRBV18
j_gene: TRBJ2-5
abundance: .
CDR3aa: ASSPRGDGETQY

v_gene: TRBV6-4
j_gene: TRBJ2-2
abundance: .
CDR3aa: ASSRTGDGTGELF

v_gene: TRBV7-2
j_gene: TRBJ2-2
abundance: .
CDR3aa: ASSSPPGTSGLGGELF

v_gene: TRBV18
j_gene: TRBJ1-1
abundance: .
CDR3aa: ASSTGTGRYWSWTEAF

v_gene: TRBV18
j_gene: TRBJ2-5
abundance: few
CDR3aa: ASSPTQETQY

v_gene: TRBV9
j_gene: TRBJ2-2
abundance: .
CDR3aa: ASSVAGRGTGELF

v_gene: TRBV5-6
j_gene: TRBJ2-3
abundance: .
CDR3aa: ASSEPGIISTDTQY

v_gene: TRBV13
j_gene: TRBJ1-3
abundance: .
CDR3aa: ASSPMGRGAGNTIY

v_gene: TRBV6-6
j_gene: TRBJ1-5
abundance: .
CDR3aa: ASSRSEKTGRSQPQH

v_gene: TRBV19
j_gene: TRBJ1-4
abundance: few
CDR3aa: ASSMPGDEKLF

v_gene: TRBV21-1
j_gene: TRBJ2-1
abundance: .
CDR3aa: ASSKRGTSGRGHNEQF

v_gene: TRBV6-2/TRBV6-3
j_gene: TRBJ1-5
abundance: .
CDR3aa: ASSRDRGPRSNQPQH

v_gene: TRBV7-2
j_gene: TRBJ2-6
abundance: .
CDR3aa: ASSLDPPLSSGANVLT

v_gene: TRBV30
j_gene: TRBJ1-1
abundance: .
CDR3aa: AWSPPGQETNTEAF

v_gene: TRBV4-3
j_gene: TRBJ1-4
abundance: .
CDR3aa: ASSQGVRRQHEKLF

v_gene: TRBV28
j_gene: TRBJ1-2
abundance: .
CDR3aa: ASRSPGVDGYT

v_gene: TRBV7-2
j_gene: TRBJ1-5
abundance: .
CDR3aa: ASSKQGMNNQPQH

v_gene: TRBV7-2
j_gene: TRBJ1-1
abundance: .
CDR3aa: ASSLGVTGEPGLEAF

v_gene: TRBV19
j_gene: TRBJ1-5
abundance: .
CDR3aa: ASSPGWGQKENQPQH

v_gene: TRBV7-2
j_gene: TRBJ1-1
abundance: .
CDR3aa: ASSLGQGRAEAF

v_gene: TRBV11-2
j_gene: TRBJ1-1
abundance: .
CDR3aa: ASSLGHNTEAF

v_gene: TRBV7-6
j_gene: TRBJ2-7
abundance: .
CDR3aa: ASSLFAQREIPSYEQY

v_gene: TRBV11-2
j_gene: TRBJ1-1
abundance: few
CDR3aa: ASSLVRGTEAF

v_gene: TRBV19
j_gene: TRBJ2-1
abundance: .
CDR3aa: ASSLAGGRINEQF

v_gene: TRBV4-1
j_gene: TRBJ1-5
abundance: .
CDR3aa: ASSQTQTGTNQPQH

v_gene: TRBV6-6
j_gene: TRBJ2-2
abundance: .
CDR3aa: ASSWSAGGPTGELF

v_gene: TRBV3-1/TRBV3-2
j_gene: TRBJ1-3
abundance: .
CDR3aa: ASSQAVNTIY

v_gene: TRBV12-3/TRBV12-4
j_gene: TRBJ2-7
abundance: .
CDR3aa: ASMTGNSYEQY

v_gene: TRBV9
j_gene: TRBJ1-1
abundance: .
CDR3aa: ASSVTGSSGEAF

v_gene: TRBV3-1/TRBV3-2
j_gene: TRBJ1-4
abundance: .
CDR3aa: ASSTMGQGDEKLF

v_gene: TRBV10-1
j_gene: TRBJ1-2
abundance: .
CDR3aa: ASTGHEANYGYT

v_gene: TRBV4-1
j_gene: TRBJ2-3
abundance: .
CDR3aa: ASSQEGAADTQY

v_gene: TRBV19
j_gene: TRBJ2-7
abundance: .
CDR3aa: ASSPTGSPSYEQY

v_gene: TRBV11-2
j_gene: TRBJ1-5
abundance: .
CDR3aa: ASSLRENQPQH

v_gene: TRBV5-6
j_gene: TRBJ1-2
abundance: once
CDR3aa: ASSFGGANYGYT

v_gene: TRBV12-5
j_gene: TRBJ1-1
abundance: .
CDR3aa: ASGLSQGGLTEAF

v_gene: TRBV11-3
j_gene: TRBJ1-1
abundance: .
CDR3aa: ASGQGVFTEAF

v_gene: TRBV2
j_gene: TRBJ2-2
abundance: once
CDR3aa: AVRDRSTGELF

v_gene: TRBV12-5
j_gene: TRBJ1-1
abundance: .
CDR3aa: ASAATGTEAF

v_gene: TRBV5-1
j_gene: TRBJ1-1
abundance: .
CDR3aa: ASSLRAGGNTEAF

v_gene: TRBV18
j_gene: TRBJ2-3
abundance: .
CDR3aa: ASSSTGGHTDTQY

v_gene: TRBV30
j_gene: TRBJ1-1
abundance: .
CDR3aa: AWRTGGITEAF

v_gene: TRBV28
j_gene: TRBJ1-5
abundance: .
CDR3aa: ASSVQGSGQPQH

v_gene: TRBV21-1
j_gene: TRBJ1-1
abundance: .
CDR3aa: ASSKARGRNTEAF

v_gene: TRBV5-6
j_gene: TRBJ1-4
abundance: .
CDR3aa: ASSFGGWNEKLF

v_gene: TRBV5-5
j_gene: TRBJ1-1
abundance: .
CDR3aa: ASSGTGDLLNTEAF

v_gene: TRBV9
j_gene: TRBJ1-3
abundance: .
CDR3aa: ASSVADRGLSGNTIY

v_gene: TRBV3-1/TRBV3-2
j_gene: TRBJ2-3
abundance: .
CDR3aa: ASSPSGASVDTQY

v_gene: TRBV6-5
j_gene: TRBJ2-7
abundance: .
CDR3aa: ASGRVGGSYEQY

v_gene: TRBV6-6
j_gene: TRBJ2-5
abundance: .
CDR3aa: ASSRTSGSSTETQY

v_gene: TRBV5-1
j_gene: TRBJ2-3
abundance: .
CDR3aa: ASTIRLATDTQY

v_gene: TRBV7-3
j_gene: TRBJ1-2
abundance: few
CDR3aa: ASSLTLESGANYGYT

v_gene: TRBV10-3
j_gene: TRBJ2-4
abundance: .
CDR3aa: AISESKAGAKNIQY

v_gene: TRBV2
j_gene: TRBJ2-7
abundance: .
CDR3aa: ASTHRTVALYEQY

v_gene: TRBV7-9
j_gene: TRBJ2-3
abundance: .
CDR3aa: ASSPPARADTQY

v_gene: TRBV29-1
j_gene: TRBJ2-3
abundance: .
CDR3aa: SVGLRGVTDTQY

v_gene: TRBV4-3
j_gene: TRBJ2-1
abundance: .
CDR3aa: ASSQGSGSLNEQF